This T cell receptor (beta chain) derives from a study of cytomegalovirus exposure and HLA in healthy donors. Points from the study as a whole: Highly shared variants forming one cluster were likely a sequencing artifact. A later analysis linked some 17,000 TCR beta sequences to HLA alleles at 0.05 false discovery rate. One variant, a missense change in DCLRE1C, was linked in a later analysis to TCR beta V- and J-gene trimming. On later analysis, the bulk of CMV-associated TCR beta chains appeared to be HLA-restricted.

With 60 Vbeta and 13 Jbeta primers, the PCR was carried out. Profiled with immunoSEQ multiplex PCR; TCRdb holds only in-frame clones, not every one. The data hold some 140,000 clones, with 75% to 90% observed a single time. This clone was detected only once. Its specificity is unknown. The CDR3 is 15 residues long. Germline CDR1 reads MNHEY; CDR2 reads SVGAGI. With V trimmed by 6 bases and J by 3 bases, 8 bases remained unmatched. The clonotype comes from a woman under 40 in good health and CMV-seropositive. The sequencing input was PBMCs. This sequence joins TRBV6-5 and TRBJ2-7, with 10 bases lining up with TRBD2. The CDR3 DNA reads TGTGCCAGCAGACCAGCCACTAGCGGGATCTACGAGCAGTACTTC. The encoded protein is CASRPATSGIYEQYF.